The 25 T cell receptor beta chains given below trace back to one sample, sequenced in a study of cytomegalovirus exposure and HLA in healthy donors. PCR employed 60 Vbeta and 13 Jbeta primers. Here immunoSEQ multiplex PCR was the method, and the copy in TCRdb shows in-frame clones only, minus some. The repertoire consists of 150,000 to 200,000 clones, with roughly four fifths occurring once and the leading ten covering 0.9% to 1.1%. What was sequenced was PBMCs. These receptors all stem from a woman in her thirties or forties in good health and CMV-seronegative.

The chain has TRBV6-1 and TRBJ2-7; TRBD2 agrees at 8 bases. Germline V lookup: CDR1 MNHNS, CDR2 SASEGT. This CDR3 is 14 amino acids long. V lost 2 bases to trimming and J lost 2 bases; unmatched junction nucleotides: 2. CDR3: CASSESGGAYEQYF. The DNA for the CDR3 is TGTGCCAGCAGTGAATCCGGGGGGGCCTACGAGCAGTACTTC.

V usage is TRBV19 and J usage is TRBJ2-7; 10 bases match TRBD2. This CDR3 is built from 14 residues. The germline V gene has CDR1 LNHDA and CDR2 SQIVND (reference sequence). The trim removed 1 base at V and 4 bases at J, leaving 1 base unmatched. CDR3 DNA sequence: TGTGCCAGTAGTATAGGGACTAGCGGATACGAGCAGTACTTC. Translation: CASSIGTSGYEQYF.

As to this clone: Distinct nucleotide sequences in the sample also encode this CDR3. DNA for the CDR3: TGCAGCGTTGTCCGGCTAGCGGGAGTCGCAGATACGCAGTATTTT. Translating gives CSVVRLAGVADTQYF. The rearrangement joins TRBV29-1 to TRBJ2-3; 10 positions match TRBD2. The CDR3 extends over 15 amino acids. In germline, CDR1 is SQVTM, CDR2 ANQGSEA. The trim removed 4 bases at V and 4 bases at J, leaving 8 bases unmatched.

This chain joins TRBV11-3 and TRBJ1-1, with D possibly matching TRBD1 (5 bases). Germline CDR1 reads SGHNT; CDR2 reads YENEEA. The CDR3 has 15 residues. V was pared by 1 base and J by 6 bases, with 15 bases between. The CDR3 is CASSLAPGNLAEAFF. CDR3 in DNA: TGTGCCAGCAGCTTAGCCCCAGGGAATTTGGCTGAAGCTTTCTTT.

The CDR3 sequence is CASGLPTAFYTF. The CDR3 DNA is TGTGCTAGTGGTTTGCCTACAGCCTTCTACACCTTC. J is TRBJ1-2 and V is TRBV12-5; D ambiguous. The CDR3 extends over 12 amino acids. V gave up 2 bases and J gave up 10 bases, with 11 bases separating them. The V gene's germline CDR1 is LGHNT and CDR2 FRNRAP.

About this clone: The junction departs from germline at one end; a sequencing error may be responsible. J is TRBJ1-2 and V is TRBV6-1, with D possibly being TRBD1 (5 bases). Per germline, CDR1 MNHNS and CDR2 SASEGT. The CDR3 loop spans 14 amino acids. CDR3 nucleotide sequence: TGTGCCAGCAGTGCCAAGACAGCTAAGTATGGCTACACCTTC. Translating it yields CASSAKTAKYGYTF.

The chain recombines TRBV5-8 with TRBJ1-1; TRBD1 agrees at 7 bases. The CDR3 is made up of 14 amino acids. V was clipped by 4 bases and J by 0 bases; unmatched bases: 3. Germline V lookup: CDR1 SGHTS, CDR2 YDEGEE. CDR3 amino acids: CASSPTGVNTEAFF. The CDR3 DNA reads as TGTGCCAGCAGCCCTACAGGGGTGAACACTGAAGCTTTCTTT.

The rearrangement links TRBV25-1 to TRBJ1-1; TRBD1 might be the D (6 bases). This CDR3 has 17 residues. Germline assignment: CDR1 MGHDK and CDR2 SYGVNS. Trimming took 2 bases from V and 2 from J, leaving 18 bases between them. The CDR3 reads CASSERTSLGANTEAFF. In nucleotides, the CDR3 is TGTGCCAGCAGTGAACGCACCTCCCTGGGGGCTAACACTGAAGCTTTCTTT.

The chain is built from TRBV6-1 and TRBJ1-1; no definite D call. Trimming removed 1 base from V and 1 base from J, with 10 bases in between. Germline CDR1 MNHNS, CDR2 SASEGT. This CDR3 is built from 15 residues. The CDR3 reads CASSEGAKGNTEAFF. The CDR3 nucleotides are TGTGCCAGCAGTGAAGGGGCGAAAGGGAACACTGAAGCTTTCTTT.

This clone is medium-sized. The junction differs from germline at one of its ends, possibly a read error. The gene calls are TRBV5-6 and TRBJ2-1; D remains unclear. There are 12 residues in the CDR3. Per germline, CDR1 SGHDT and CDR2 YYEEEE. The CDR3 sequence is CASTLNTHEQFF. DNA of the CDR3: TGTGCCAGCACCTTGAATACACATGAGCAGTTCTTC.

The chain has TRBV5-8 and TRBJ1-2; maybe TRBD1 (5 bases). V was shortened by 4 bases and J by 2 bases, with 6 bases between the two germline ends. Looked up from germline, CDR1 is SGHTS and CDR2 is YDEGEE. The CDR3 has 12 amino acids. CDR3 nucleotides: TGTGCCAGCAGCAGGGGAAACTATGGCTACACCTTC. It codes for CASSRGNYGYTF. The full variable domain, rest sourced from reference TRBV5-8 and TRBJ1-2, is EAGVTQSPTHLIKTRGQQATLRCSPISGHTSVYWYQQALGLGLQFLLWYDEGEERNRGNFPPRFSGRQFPNYSSELNVNALELEDSALYLCASSRGNYGYTFGSGTRLTVV.

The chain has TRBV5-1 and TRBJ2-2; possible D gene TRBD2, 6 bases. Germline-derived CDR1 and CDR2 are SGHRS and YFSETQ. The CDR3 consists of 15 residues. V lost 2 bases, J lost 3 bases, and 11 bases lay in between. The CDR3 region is CASSFSSADTGELFF. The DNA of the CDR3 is TGCGCCAGCAGCTTCTCTAGCGCAGACACCGGGGAGCTGTTTTTT.

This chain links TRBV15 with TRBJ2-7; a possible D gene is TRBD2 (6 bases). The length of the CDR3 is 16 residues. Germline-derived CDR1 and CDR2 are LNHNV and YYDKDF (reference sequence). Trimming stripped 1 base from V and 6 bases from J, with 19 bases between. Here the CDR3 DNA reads TGTGCCACCAGCAGAGTCGCTTATAGGAGGGCCGGCGAGCAGTACTTC. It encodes CATSRVAYRRAGEQYF.

The CDR3 loop is CASSLSVGLAGDNEQFF. CDR3 coding DNA: TGTGCCAGCAGTTTATCCGTCGGACTAGCGGGAGACAATGAGCAGTTCTTC. The chain employs TRBV27 and TRBJ2-1, with TRBD2 identical over 13 bases. V shed 0 bases and J 5 bases; nucleotides not matched to a gene: 4. This CDR3 is 17 amino acids long. Germline V lookup: CDR1 MNHEY, CDR2 SMNVEV (reference sequence).

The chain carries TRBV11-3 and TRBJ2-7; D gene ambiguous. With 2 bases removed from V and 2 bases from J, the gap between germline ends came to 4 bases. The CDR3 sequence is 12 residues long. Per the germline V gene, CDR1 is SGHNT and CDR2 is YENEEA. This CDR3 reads CASSLSAYEQYF. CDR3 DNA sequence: TGTGCCAGCAGCTTATCAGCCTACGAGCAGTACTTC.

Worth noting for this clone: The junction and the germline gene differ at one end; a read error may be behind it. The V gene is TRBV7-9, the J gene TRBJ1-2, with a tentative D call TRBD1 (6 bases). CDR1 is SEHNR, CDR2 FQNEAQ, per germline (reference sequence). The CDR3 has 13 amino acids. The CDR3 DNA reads TGTTCCAGCAGCTTCATCAGGGGCTATGGCTACACCTTC. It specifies CSSSFIRGYGYTF.

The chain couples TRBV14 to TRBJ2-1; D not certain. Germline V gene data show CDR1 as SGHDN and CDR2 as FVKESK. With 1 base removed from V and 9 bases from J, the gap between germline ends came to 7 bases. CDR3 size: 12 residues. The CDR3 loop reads CASSQVSLEQFF. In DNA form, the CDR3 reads TGTGCCAGCAGCCAAGTTAGCCTTGAGCAGTTCTTC.

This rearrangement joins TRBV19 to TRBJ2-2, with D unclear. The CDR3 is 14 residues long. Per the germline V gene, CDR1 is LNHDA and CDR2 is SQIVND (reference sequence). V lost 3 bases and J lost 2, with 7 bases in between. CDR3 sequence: CASSIRLNTGELFF. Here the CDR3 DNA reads TGTGCCAGTAGTATCAGACTTAACACCGGGGAGCTGTTTTTT.

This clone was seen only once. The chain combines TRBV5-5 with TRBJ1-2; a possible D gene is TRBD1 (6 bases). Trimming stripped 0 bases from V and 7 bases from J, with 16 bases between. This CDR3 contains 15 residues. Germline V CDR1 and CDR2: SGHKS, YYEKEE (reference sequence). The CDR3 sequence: CASSLGGTGRLGYTF. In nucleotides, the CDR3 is TGTGCCAGCAGCTTGGGGGGAACAGGGCGTCTTGGCTACACCTTC. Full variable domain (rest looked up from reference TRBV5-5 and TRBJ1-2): DAGVTQSPTHLIKTRGQQVTLRCSPISGHKSVSWYQQVLGQGPQFIFQYYEKEERGRGNFPDRFSARQFPNYSSELNVNALLLGDSALYLCASSLGGTGRLGYTFGSGTRLTVV.

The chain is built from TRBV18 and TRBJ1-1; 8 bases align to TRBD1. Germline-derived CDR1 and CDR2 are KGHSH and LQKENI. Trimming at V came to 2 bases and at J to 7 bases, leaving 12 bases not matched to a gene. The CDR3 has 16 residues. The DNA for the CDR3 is TGTGCCAGCTCACCATCCCAGGGGGCGAACTTCGGTGAAGCTTTCTTT. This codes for CASSPSQGANFGEAFF.

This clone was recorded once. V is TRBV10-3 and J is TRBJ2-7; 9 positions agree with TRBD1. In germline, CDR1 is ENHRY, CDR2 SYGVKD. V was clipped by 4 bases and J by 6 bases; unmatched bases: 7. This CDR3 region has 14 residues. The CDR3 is CAISGLDRGGEQYF. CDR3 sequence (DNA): TGTGCCATCAGTGGCCTAGACAGGGGGGGCGAGCAGTACTTC.

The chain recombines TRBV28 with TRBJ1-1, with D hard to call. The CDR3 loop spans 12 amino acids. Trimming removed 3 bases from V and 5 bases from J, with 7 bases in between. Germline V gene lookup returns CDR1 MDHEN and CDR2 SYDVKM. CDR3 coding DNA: TGTGCCAGCAGTTTTAGGGAGACTGAAGCTTTCTTT. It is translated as CASSFRETEAFF.

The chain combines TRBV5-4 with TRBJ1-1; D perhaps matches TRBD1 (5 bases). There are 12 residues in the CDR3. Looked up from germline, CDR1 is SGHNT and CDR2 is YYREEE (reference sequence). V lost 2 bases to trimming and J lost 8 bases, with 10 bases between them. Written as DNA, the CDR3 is TGTGCCAGCAGCTTTGGGGCTCTGGAAGCTTTCTTT. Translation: CASSFGALEAFF.

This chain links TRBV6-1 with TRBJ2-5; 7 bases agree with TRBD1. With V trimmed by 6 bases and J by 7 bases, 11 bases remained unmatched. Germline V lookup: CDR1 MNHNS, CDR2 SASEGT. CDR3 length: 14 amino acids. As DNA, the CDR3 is TGTGCCAGCAGGACCACAGGGGAGTACGGGACCCAGTACTTC. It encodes CASRTTGEYGTQYF.

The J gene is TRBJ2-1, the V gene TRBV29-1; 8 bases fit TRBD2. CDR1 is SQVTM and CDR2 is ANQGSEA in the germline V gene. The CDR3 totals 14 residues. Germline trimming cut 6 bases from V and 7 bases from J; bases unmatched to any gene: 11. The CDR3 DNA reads TGCAGCGTCCTGAGCGGGAGTAATTCAAATGAGCAGTTCTTC. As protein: CSVLSGSNSNEQFF.